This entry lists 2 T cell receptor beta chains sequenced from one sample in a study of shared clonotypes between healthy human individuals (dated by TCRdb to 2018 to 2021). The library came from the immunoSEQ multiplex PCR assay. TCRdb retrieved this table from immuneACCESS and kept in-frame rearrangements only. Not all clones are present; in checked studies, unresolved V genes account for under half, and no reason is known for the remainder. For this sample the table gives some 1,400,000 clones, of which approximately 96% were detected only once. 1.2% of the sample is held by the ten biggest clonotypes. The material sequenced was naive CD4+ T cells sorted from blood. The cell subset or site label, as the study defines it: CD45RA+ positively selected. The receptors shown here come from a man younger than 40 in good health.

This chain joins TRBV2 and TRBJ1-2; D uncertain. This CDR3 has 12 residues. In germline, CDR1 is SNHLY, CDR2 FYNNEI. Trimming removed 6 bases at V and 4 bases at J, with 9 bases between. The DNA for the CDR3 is TGTGCCAGCAGGGCGGGAGCCTATGGCTACACCTTC. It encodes CASRAGAYGYTF.

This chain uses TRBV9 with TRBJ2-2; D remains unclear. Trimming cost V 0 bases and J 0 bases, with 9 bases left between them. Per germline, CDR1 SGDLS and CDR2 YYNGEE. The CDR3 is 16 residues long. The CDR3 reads CASSVVGDPNTGELFF. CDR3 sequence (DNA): TGTGCCAGCAGCGTAGTGGGCGACCCGAACACCGGGGAGCTGTTTTTT.